This TCR beta chain was observed in a study of blood T cell repertoires in COVID-19. Study-level background: The United States, Italy and Spain were the sources of the acute and convalescent COVID-19 samples. Sources were T cells, B-cell-depleted T cells, or PBMCs; the material itself was cDNA or gDNA.

Between the trimmed V and J ends, which lost 4 bases and 1 base, there was a span of 11 bases. Germline V gene lookup returns CDR1 SGHRS and CDR2 YFSETQ. This CDR3 has 14 amino acids. Per the study methods: Cell counts per sample came from amplifying reference gene primers. Measured with immunoSEQ multiplex PCR; TCRdb has only the in-frame clones, and not every one. V, J and clone size were drawn from that table, and D and trimming were deduced from the DNA. This repertoire shows 55,000 to 85,000 clones, around three quarters found once; its top ten account for roughly 29%. The chain carries TRBV5-1 and TRBJ2-5, with TRBD1 as a possible D gene (5 bases). The sequenced sample consisted of peripheral blood. This TCR derives from a man between 60 and 75 years old with active or convalescent COVID-19. The CDR3 region has the DNA TGCGCCAGCAGCCTAGGGGCTCGCCAAGAGACCCAGTACTTC. It specifies CASSLGARQETQYF.